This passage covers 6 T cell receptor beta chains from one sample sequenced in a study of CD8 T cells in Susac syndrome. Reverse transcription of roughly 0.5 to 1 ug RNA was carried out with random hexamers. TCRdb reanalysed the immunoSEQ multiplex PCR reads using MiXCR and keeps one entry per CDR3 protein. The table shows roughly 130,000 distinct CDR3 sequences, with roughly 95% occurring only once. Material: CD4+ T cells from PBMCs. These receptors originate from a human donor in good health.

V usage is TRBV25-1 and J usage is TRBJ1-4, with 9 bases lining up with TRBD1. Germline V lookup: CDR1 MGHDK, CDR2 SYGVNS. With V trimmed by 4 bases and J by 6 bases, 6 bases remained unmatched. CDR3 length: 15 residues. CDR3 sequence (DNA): TGTGCCAGCAGTGCCCTCGGGACAGGGCATGAAAAACTGTTTTTT. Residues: CASSALGTGHEKLFF.

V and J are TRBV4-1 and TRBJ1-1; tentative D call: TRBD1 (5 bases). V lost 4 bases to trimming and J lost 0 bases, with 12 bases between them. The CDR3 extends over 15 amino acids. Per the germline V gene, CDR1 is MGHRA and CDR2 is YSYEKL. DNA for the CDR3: TGCGCCAGCAGCCCTATAGACAGTATGAACACTGAAGCTTTCTTT. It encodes CASSPIDSMNTEAFF.

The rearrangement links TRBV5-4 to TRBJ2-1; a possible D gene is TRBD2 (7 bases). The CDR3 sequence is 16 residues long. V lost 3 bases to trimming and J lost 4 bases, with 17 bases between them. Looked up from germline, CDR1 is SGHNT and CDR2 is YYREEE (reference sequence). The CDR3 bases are TGTGCCAGCAGCTCAAACGGGGGGCTGATATACAATGAGCAGTTCTTC. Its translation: CASSSNGGLIYNEQFF.

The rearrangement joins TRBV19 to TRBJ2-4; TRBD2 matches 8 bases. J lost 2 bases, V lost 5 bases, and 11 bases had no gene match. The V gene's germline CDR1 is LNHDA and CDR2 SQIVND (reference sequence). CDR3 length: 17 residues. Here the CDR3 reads CASSAKLAEQTKNIQYF. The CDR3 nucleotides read TGTGCCAGTAGTGCCAAACTAGCGGAGCAGACCAAAAACATTCAGTACTTC.

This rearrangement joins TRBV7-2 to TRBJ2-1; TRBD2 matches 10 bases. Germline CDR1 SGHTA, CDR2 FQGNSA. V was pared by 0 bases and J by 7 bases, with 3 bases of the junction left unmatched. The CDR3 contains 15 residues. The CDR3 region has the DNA TGTGCCAGCAGCTTAGCGGGACTAGCGACAAATGAGCAGTTCTTC. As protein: CASSLAGLATNEQFF.

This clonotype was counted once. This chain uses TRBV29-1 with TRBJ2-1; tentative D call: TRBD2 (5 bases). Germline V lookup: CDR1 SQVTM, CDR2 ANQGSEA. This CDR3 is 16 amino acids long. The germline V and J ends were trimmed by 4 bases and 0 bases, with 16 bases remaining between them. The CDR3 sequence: CSVVSGERASYNEQFF. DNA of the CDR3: TGCAGCGTTGTATCCGGGGAGAGGGCCTCCTACAATGAGCAGTTCTTC.